A single sample is the source of the 13 T cell receptor beta chains below, sequenced in a study of identical twins. TCRdb reanalysed the 5' RACE reads using MiXCR and keeps one entry per CDR3 protein. The table includes about 570,000 distinct CDR3 sequences, nearly 10% detected once. The sample was also reused in another study, on yellow fever vaccine responses in identical twins.

Material for sequencing was PBMCs. These receptors originate from a woman aged 18-29 years in good health.

This clonotype was counted many times. One junction end does not reproduce the germline sequence, and a read error may be involved. The chain recombines TRBV5-1 with TRBJ2-2, with D uncertain. The CDR3 contains 14 residues. CDR1 SGHRS and CDR2 YFSETQ come from the germline V gene. In DNA, the CDR3 is TGCGCCAGCAGCTTGTCTGGGAACAGCGGGGAGCTGTTTTTT. Amino acids: CASSLSGNSGELFF.

The sample holds many counts of this clonotype. This sequence joins TRBV7-9 and TRBJ2-7, with D possibly TRBD1 on 6 matching bases. CDR3 length equals 16 residues. V lost 2 bases and J lost 1, with 15 bases in between. Germline assignment: CDR1 SEHNR and CDR2 FQNEAQ (reference sequence). Here the CDR3 DNA reads TGTGCCAGCAGCTTACCCCTAAGCGGACAGTCCTACGAGCAGTACTTC. Protein product: CASSLPLSGQSYEQYF.

The V and J genes are TRBV4-2 and TRBJ2-7, with D maybe TRBD1 (5 bases). Germline V gene lookup returns CDR1 LGHNA and CDR2 YNFKEQ. V was cut by 4 bases and J by 3 bases, with 25 bases left in between. The CDR3 contains 18 residues. The CDR3 DNA reads TGTGCCAGCAGCCGCACCACAGGATGGACCAGCCTAAACTACGAGCAGTACTTC. As protein: CASSRTTGWTSLNYEQYF.

The chain has TRBV27 and TRBJ2-7; tentative D call: TRBD2 (6 bases). V lost 3 bases, J lost 5 bases, and 11 bases lay in between. Germline V gives CDR1 MNHEY, CDR2 SMNVEV (reference sequence). This CDR3 contains 13 residues. The CDR3 region is CASSFLARNEQYF. CDR3 nucleotide sequence: TGTGCCAGCAGTTTTCTAGCGAGGAACGAGCAGTACTTC.

CDR3 nucleotide sequence: TGTGCCAGCACCCCATTGGGGGGGACAACTGAAGCTTTCTTT. Residues: CASTPLGGTTEAFF. J is TRBJ1-1 and V is TRBV5-6, with a weak D call TRBD1 (6 bases). The CDR3 runs 14 residues. Trimming shortened V by 6 bases and J by 5 bases, and 17 bases separated the two germline ends. CDR1 SGHDT and CDR2 YYEEEE come from the germline V gene. Full variable domain (outside the CDR3, taken from reference TRBV5-6 and TRBJ1-1): DAGVTQSPTHLIKTRGQQVTLRCSPKSGHDTVSWYQQALGQGPQFIFQYYEEEERQRGNFPDRFSGHQFPNYSSELNVNALLLGDSALYLCASTPLGGTTEAFFGQGTRLTVV.

This clonotype has at least ten counts. The V gene is TRBV4-3, the J gene TRBJ1-5; TRBD1 agrees at 7 bases. The germline V gene has CDR1 LGHNA and CDR2 YSLEER. V trimming: 1 base; J trimming: 5 bases; junction bases outside the gene matches: 5. The CDR3 has 15 residues. The DNA of the CDR3 is TGCGCCAGCAGCCAAGTACAGGGGCCCCATCAGCCCCAGCATTTT. This encodes CASSQVQGPHQPQHF.

This clonotype was counted a few times. The chain carries TRBV6-2 or TRBV6-3 and TRBJ1-5, with no clear D. The V and J ends lost 3 bases and 0 bases respectively, with 9 bases between them. CDR1 MNHEY and CDR2 SVGEGT come from the germline V gene. The CDR3 totals 15 residues. The CDR3 bases are TGTGCCAGCAGTTATACACAGATTAGCAATCAGCCCCAGCATTTT. Residues: CASSYTQISNQPQHF.

The chain links TRBV6-1 to TRBJ1-5; D not certain. Germline V gene data show CDR1 as MNHNS and CDR2 as SASEGT. Trimming cost V 0 bases and J 7 bases, with 4 bases left between them. This CDR3 is 12 amino acids long. In nucleotides, the CDR3 is TGTGCCAGCAGTGAAGCGCTCCAGCCCCAGCATTTT. Amino acid sequence: CASSEALQPQHF.

This clonotype was seen a few times. Here the CDR3 reads CSAGGGLGASTDTQYF. Here the CDR3 DNA reads TGCAGCGCGGGTGGAGGGCTGGGCGCCAGCACAGATACGCAGTATTTT. This chain connects TRBV29-1 to TRBJ2-3; D possibly corresponds to TRBD2 (6 bases). The germline V gene encodes CDR1 SQVTM and CDR2 ANQGSEA. The CDR3 consists of 16 residues. V was clipped by 7 bases and J by 0 bases, with 20 bases between them.

This clonotype was seen a few times. The CDR3 spells CASNPELAELYEQYF. The CDR3 region has the DNA TGTGCCAGCAACCCTGAACTAGCGGAACTCTACGAGCAGTACTTC. The rearrangement links TRBV7-8 to TRBJ2-7, with 8 bases fitting TRBD2. This CDR3 has 15 residues. CDR1 and CDR2 from the germline V gene are SGHVS and FQNEAQ. The V segment lost 7 bases and the J segment 3 bases; nucleotides outside the gene matches: 11.

V is TRBV7-6 and J is TRBJ2-1; weak D call: TRBD2 (5 bases). The CDR3 length is 16 residues. V lost 4 bases, J lost 0 bases, and 13 bases lay in between. Germline-derived CDR1 and CDR2 are SGHVS and FNYEAQ. CDR3 sequence: CASSYGLLGSYNEQFF. CDR3 bases: TGTGCCAGCAGCTACGGACTTTTAGGCTCCTACAATGAGCAGTTCTTC.

This chain connects TRBV4-1 to TRBJ2-1; 10 nucleotides agree with TRBD2. V dropped 0 bases and J dropped 7; count of bases not matched to a gene: 9. CDR1 is MGHRA and CDR2 is YSYEKL in the germline V gene. The length of the CDR3 is 17 residues. CDR3 coding DNA: TGCGCCAGCAGCCAAGACCCAGCGGGAGGGCCAGGGAATGAGCAGTTCTTC. It translates to CASSQDPAGGPGNEQFF.

This clonotype has only a few counts. The V and J genes are TRBV14 and TRBJ1-4; D is ambiguous. The CDR3 loop spans 13 amino acids. The ends were cut back, 1 base at V and 8 bases at J, with 8 bases in the middle. Germline V gene data show CDR1 as SGHDN and CDR2 as FVKESK. The CDR3 here is CASSQVEWEKLFF. CDR3 bases: TGTGCCAGCAGCCAAGTGGAATGGGAAAAACTGTTTTTT.